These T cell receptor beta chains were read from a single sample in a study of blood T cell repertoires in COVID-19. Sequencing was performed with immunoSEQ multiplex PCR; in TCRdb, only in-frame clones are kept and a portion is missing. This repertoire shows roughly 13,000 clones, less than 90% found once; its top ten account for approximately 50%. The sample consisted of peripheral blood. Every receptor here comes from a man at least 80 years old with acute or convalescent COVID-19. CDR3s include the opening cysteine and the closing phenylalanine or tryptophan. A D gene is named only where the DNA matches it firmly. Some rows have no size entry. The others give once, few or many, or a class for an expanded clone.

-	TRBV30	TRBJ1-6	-	CAWSVQNSPLHF
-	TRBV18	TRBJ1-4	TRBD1	CASSPPRGRTTNEKLFF
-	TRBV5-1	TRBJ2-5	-	CASSIGGFAVETQYF
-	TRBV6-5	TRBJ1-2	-	CASSPRSGGYTF
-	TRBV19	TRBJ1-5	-	CASSIGRGYSNQPQHF
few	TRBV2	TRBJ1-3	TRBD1	CASAGGRMNTIYF
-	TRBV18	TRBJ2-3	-	CASSPTDRSNTDTQYF
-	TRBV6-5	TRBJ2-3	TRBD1	CASRLTGADTQYF
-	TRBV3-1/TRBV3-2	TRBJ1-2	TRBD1	CASSHGQGFYGYTF
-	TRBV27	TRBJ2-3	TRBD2	CASSSPGRGGRDTQYF
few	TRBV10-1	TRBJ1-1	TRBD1	CASSATGEFTEAFF
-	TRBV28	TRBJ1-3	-	CASSSYVAFGNTIYF
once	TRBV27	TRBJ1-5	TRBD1	CACCPGQGNNQPQHF
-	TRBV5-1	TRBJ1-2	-	CASSTSGTNYGYTF
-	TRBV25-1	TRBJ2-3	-	CASSELVAVGPDTQYF
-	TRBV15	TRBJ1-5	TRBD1	CATSRDGTEYQPQHF
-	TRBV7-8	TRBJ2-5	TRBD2	CASSLGRQQETQYF
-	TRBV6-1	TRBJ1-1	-	CASSEAGRRGNTEAFF
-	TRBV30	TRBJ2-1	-	CAWTEWWGGLNNEQFF
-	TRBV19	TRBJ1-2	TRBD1	CASTLPGTVRGYTF
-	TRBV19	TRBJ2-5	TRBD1	CASSRDRELETQYF
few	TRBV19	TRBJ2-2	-	CASTPGPAGELFF
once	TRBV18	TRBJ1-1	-	CASSPPGARRDTEAFF
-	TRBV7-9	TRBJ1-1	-	CASSATSGGLEAFF
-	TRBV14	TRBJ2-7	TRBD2	CASSQPKGLAGASYEQYF
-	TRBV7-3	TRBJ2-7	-	CASSLGLNYEQYF
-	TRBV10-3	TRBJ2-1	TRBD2	CAISGSSQKGLAGNEQFF
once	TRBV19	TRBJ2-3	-	CASSPGGLGGPDTQYF
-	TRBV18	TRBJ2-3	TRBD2	CASFTGRGGSVRTDTQYF
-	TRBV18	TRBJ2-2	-	CASSRLGTGELFF
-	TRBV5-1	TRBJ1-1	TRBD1	CASSSGQGRLTEAFF
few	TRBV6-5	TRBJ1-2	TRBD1	CASSPGQGTNYGYTF
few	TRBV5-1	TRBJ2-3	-	CASSLYGTSTDTQYF